The rows below give T cell receptor beta chains drawn from one sample of a study of shared clonotypes between healthy human individuals. TCRdb's copy holds only in-frame clones and misses some; the assay was immunoSEQ multiplex PCR. The repertoire consists of approximately 340,000 clones, with 73% occurring once and the leading ten covering 8% to 13%. The specimen sequenced was memory CD4+ T cells sorted from blood. The origin of the receptors is a man aged 30 to 39 in good health. Each CDR3 is given without its conserved first and last residue.

J: TRBJ2-7
V: TRBV28
CDR3: ASSSPGTPSYEQY

J: TRBJ2-6
V: TRBV28
CDR3: ASSPLRGSLSGANVLT

J: TRBJ2-7
V: TRBV19
CDR3: ASSSHRTDTYEQY

J: TRBJ2-3
V: TRBV30
CDR3: AWSPNADTQY

J: TRBJ1-2
V: TRBV5-4
CDR3: ASSLVPRRGNYGYT

J: TRBJ1-1
V: TRBV9
CDR3: ASSLQGAENTEAF

J: TRBJ2-5
V: TRBV27
CDR3: ASSSLGTWQETQY

J: TRBJ2-1
V: TRBV7-2
CDR3: ASSLYKGLVGF

J: TRBJ2-2
V: TRBV11-2
CDR3: ASSFLRGRTTGELF

J: TRBJ2-2
V: TRBV6-1
CDR3: ASSAGTGGVVTGELF

J: TRBJ1-2
V: TRBV19
CDR3: ASSPRTGGYT

J: TRBJ2-1
V: TRBV29-1
CDR3: SSAGGSYNEQF

J: TRBJ2-7
V: TRBV15
CDR3: ATSRGPGIEQY

J: TRBJ2-1
V: TRBV7-3
CDR3: ASSLGRNNEQF

J: TRBJ1-1
V: TRBV10-3
CDR3: AIRSEGVGTEAF

J: TRBJ2-5
V: TRBV5-4
CDR3: ASSLGREGRETQY

J: TRBJ1-2
V: TRBV18
CDR3: ASLTGDYGYT

J: TRBJ2-7
V: TRBV5-4
CDR3: ASSYPTGGSYEQY

J: TRBJ2-2
V: TRBV19
CDR3: ASSLDRAGELF

J: TRBJ1-2
V: TRBV7-2
CDR3: ASSLAGVTGTGLYGYT

J: TRBJ2-7
V: TRBV7-2
CDR3: ASSSRQGKAYEQY

J: TRBJ2-4
V: TRBV27
CDR3: ASSSYRQGNKNIQY